What follows are 4 T cell receptor beta chains derived from one specimen sequenced in a study of blood T cell repertoires in COVID-19. Generated by immunoSEQ multiplex PCR, the TCRdb table keeps only in-frame clones and is missing some. Of about 190,000 clones listed, over 80% are singletons. The specimen was PBMCs or T cells enriched from blood (not recorded which). The receptors stem from a woman younger than 45 who had been exposed to COVID-19.

The V and J genes are TRBV9 and TRBJ2-7; the match to TRBD1 covers 7 bases. Germline assignment: CDR1 SGDLS and CDR2 YYNGEE. The CDR3 sequence is 14 residues long. V lost 3 bases to trimming and J lost 0 bases; unmatched junction nucleotides: 3. The CDR3 spells CASSAQGSSYEQYF. The CDR3 region has the DNA TGTGCCAGCAGCGCACAGGGGAGCTCCTACGAGCAGTACTTC.

The sample holds a few counts of this clone. The rearrangement uses TRBV9 and TRBJ2-5, with D possibly being TRBD2 (6 bases). This CDR3 region has 14 residues. In germline, CDR1 is SGDLS, CDR2 YYNGEE. The V end lost 4 bases, the J end lost 5 bases, and 15 bases lay between the germline ends. The CDR3 nucleotides are TGTGCCAGCAGCCCAGTGGGGGGTGGGGAGACCCAGTACTTC. The encoded protein is CASSPVGGGETQYF.

The V and J genes are TRBV7-8 and TRBJ1-1; D is possibly TRBD1 (5 bases). CDR1 SGHVS and CDR2 FQNEAQ come from the germline V gene. V lost 5 bases to trimming and J lost 4 bases, with 17 bases between them. The CDR3 contains 15 residues. CDR3 sequence (DNA): TGTGCCAGCAGCCGAACGAACACGGGGGGCACTGAAGCTTTCTTT. This translates into CASSRTNTGGTEAFF.

The chain recombines TRBV6-2 or TRBV6-3 with TRBJ1-6; TRBD1 is a possible D gene (6 bases). V lost 4 bases, J lost 0 bases, and 16 bases lay in between. This CDR3 comprises 18 residues. CDR1 is MNHEY and CDR2 is SVGEGT in the germline V gene. The DNA of the CDR3 is TGTGCCAGCAGTTCGGACAGCCTGGTGAGCTCCTATAATTCACCCCTCCACTTT. Encoded protein: CASSSDSLVSSYNSPLHF.